One and the same sample provided the 12 T cell receptor beta chains below, sequenced in a study of OX40 agonist ivuxolimab in advanced cancers. Profiled with immunoSEQ multiplex PCR; TCRdb holds only in-frame clones, not every one. Among about 38,000 clones, roughly 87% were seen once, and the ten largest hold around 41%. The starting material was CD4+ or CD8+ T cells sorted from blood, obtained in a trial of the OX40 agonist ivuxolimab. The receptors originated from an adult with an advanced solid tumor such as melanoma, head and neck, liver or kidney cancer.

This rearrangement joins TRBV7-9 to TRBJ2-3; 8 nucleotides align to TRBD1. Per the germline V gene, CDR1 is SEHNR and CDR2 is FQNEAQ (reference sequence). This CDR3 has 16 amino acids. J gave up 2 bases and V 1 base, and 5 bases lay outside the gene matches. The CDR3 sequence is CASSLVDRALTDTQYF. The CDR3, as DNA: TGTGCCAGCAGCTTAGTGGACAGGGCTCTCACAGATACGCAGTATTTT.

J is TRBJ1-1 and V is TRBV6-5; D unclear. Germline CDR1 MNHEY, CDR2 SVGAGI. The V gene lost 8 bases and the J gene lost 1 base, with 5 bases spanning the gap. The CDR3 runs to 11 residues. The CDR3 spells CASSGNTEAFF. CDR3 in DNA: TGTGCCAGCTCGGGGAACACTGAAGCTTTCTTT.

The genes are TRBV5-1 and TRBJ2-1, with D unclear. This CDR3 comprises 15 residues. Germline-derived CDR1 and CDR2 are SGHRS and YFSETQ. Trimming cost V 0 bases and J 7 bases, with 14 bases left between them. CDR3 bases: TGCGCCAGCAGCTTGGTGTCAGCATCCGCAAATGAGCAGTTCTTC. It specifies CASSLVSASANEQFF.

There are a few counts of this clone. V gene TRBV28 combines with J gene TRBJ2-5; 7 bases are a match to TRBD2. The CDR3 consists of 16 residues. Germline CDR1 and CDR2: MDHEN and SYDVKM. V lost 6 bases, J lost 3 bases, and 13 bases stayed unmatched. CDR3 sequence: CASRETGREVKETQYF. CDR3 in DNA: TGTGCCAGCAGAGAAACCGGCCGGGAGGTCAAAGAGACCCAGTACTTC. Drawing the rest from reference TRBV28 and TRBJ2-5, the complete variable domain is DVKVTQSSRYLVKRTGEKVFLECVQDMDHENMFWYRQDPGLGLRLIYFSYDVKMKEKGDIPEGYSVSREKKERFSLILESASTNQTSMYLCASRETGREVKETQYFGPGTRLLVL.

This clone was observed a single time. The genes are TRBV4-1 and TRBJ1-3; D uncertain. Per germline, CDR1 MGHRA and CDR2 YSYEKL. Trimming pared 3 bases from V and 4 bases from J, leaving 4 bases between. The CDR3 has 12 residues. This CDR3 reads CASSHGGNTIYF. For the CDR3, the DNA is TGCGCCAGCAGCCATGGGGGAAACACCATATATTTT.

V usage is TRBV27 and J usage is TRBJ2-1; 7 bases fit TRBD1. Germline V CDR1 and CDR2: MNHEY, SMNVEV (reference sequence). J lost 6 bases, V lost 2 bases, and 7 bases had no gene match. The CDR3 is made up of 15 amino acids. The CDR3 sequence is CASSLNGRGTNEQFF. CDR3 DNA sequence: TGTGCCAGCAGTTTAAACGGCAGGGGGACCAATGAGCAGTTCTTC.

CDR3 bases: TGTGCCAGCAGCGTAGGGAACTTCTTCACAGGGTCCTCTGGAAACACCATATATTTT. Protein: CASSVGNFFTGSSGNTIYF. The chain joins TRBV9 to TRBJ1-3; weak D call: TRBD1 (6 bases). The V end lost 0 bases, the J end lost 0 bases, and 19 bases lay between the germline ends. The length of the CDR3 is 19 residues. Per germline, CDR1 SGDLS and CDR2 YYNGEE. The complete variable domain, with remaining parts taken from reference TRBV9 and TRBJ1-3, reads DSGVTQTPKHLITATGQRVTLRCSPRSGDLSVYWYQQSLDQGLQFLIQYYNGEERAKGNILERFSAQQFPDLHSELNLSSLELGDSALYFCASSVGNFFTGSSGNTIYFGEGSWLTVV.

The chain carries TRBV9 and TRBJ2-5; D might be TRBD2 (8 bases). Germline values: CDR1 SGDLS, CDR2 YYNGEE. V lost 4 bases, J lost 2 bases, and 18 bases lay in between. This CDR3 contains 16 residues. The CDR3 here is CASSSGGLEVQETQYF. DNA of the CDR3: TGTGCCAGCAGCTCAGGGGGACTAGAAGTTCAAGAGACCCAGTACTTC.

V and J are TRBV9 and TRBJ1-1, with D unresolved. Germline CDR1 reads SGDLS; CDR2 reads YYNGEE. This CDR3 has 9 residues. Trimming pared 6 bases from V and 7 bases from J, leaving 4 bases between. CDR3 DNA sequence: TGTGCCAGCACCGATGAAGCTTTCTTT. Translated, it gives CASTDEAFF.

This sequence joins TRBV4-1 and TRBJ2-2; no firm D call. Germline values: CDR1 MGHRA, CDR2 YSYEKL. The CDR3 is made up of 12 amino acids. Trimming removed 6 bases at V and 5 bases at J, with 7 bases between. The CDR3: CASSRRTGELFF. In DNA, the CDR3 is TGCGCCAGCAGTCGGAGAACCGGGGAGCTGTTTTTT.

Only one count was recorded for this clone. The chain has TRBV28 and TRBJ1-1, with D possibly TRBD1 on 5 matching bases. The CDR3 length is 16 residues. Germline lookup yields CDR1 MDHEN and CDR2 SYDVKM. Trimming left V 2 bases short and J 0 bases short, with 13 bases between. The CDR3, as DNA: TGTGCCAGCAGTTTAATCGGACAACTCATGAACACTGAAGCTTTCTTT. Protein sequence: CASSLIGQLMNTEAFF.

The chain recombines TRBV6-6 with TRBJ1-2, with D maybe TRBD1 (5 bases). Germline loops: CDR1 MNHNY, CDR2 SVGAGI (reference sequence). The CDR3 covers 13 residues. Trimming left V 10 bases short and J 5 bases short, with 17 bases between. CDR3 coding DNA: TGTGCCACCACACCGGGGCCGGCATATGGCTACACCTTC. It is translated as CATTPGPAYGYTF.